One sample yielded the 5 T cell receptor beta chains listed below, sequenced in a study of T cell responses to AZD1222 COVID-19 vaccine. Libraries were prepared by immunoSEQ multiplex PCR; TCRdb keeps only in-frame clonotypes and omits some of them. This table has 250,000 to 300,000 clones, approximately 94% appearing once. Specimen: peripheral blood, collected 28 days after the second AZD1222 dose. These receptors were obtained from an adult who received the AZD1222 COVID-19 vaccine.

This clone was counted a single time. The chain joins TRBV28 to TRBJ2-7, with D tentatively TRBD2 (7 bases). Germline lookup yields CDR1 MDHEN and CDR2 SYDVKM. Trimming cost V 2 bases and J 2 bases, with 13 bases left between them. This CDR3 spans 15 amino acids. The CDR3 nucleotides are TGTGCCAGCAGTTTAGGGGAGGGGGGAACCTACGAGCAGTACTTC. Translation gives CASSLGEGGTYEQYF.

CDR3 region: CASTLTGFTTEAFF. The CDR3 DNA reads TGTGCCAGCACCCTGACAGGGTTTACCACTGAAGCTTTCTTT. The chain uses TRBV28 and TRBJ1-1; 7 positions match TRBD1. Germline V gene sequence: CDR1 MDHEN, CDR2 SYDVKM. The junction had 9 bases not matched to a gene; V was cut back by 7 bases and J by 4 bases. This CDR3 has 14 residues.

This clone appeared a single time. This chain joins TRBV28 and TRBJ2-2; D gene ambiguous. V was clipped by 10 bases and J by 7 bases, with 7 bases between them. The germline V gene encodes CDR1 MDHEN and CDR2 SYDVKM. This CDR3 region has 10 residues. The CDR3 DNA sequence: TGTGCCACTTCGGGCGGGGAGCTGTTTTTT. Its protein product is CATSGGELFF. The full variable domain, completed using reference TRBV28 and TRBJ2-2, is DVKVTQSSRYLVKRTGEKVFLECVQDMDHENMFWYRQDPGLGLRLIYFSYDVKMKEKGDIPEGYSVSREKKERFSLILESASTNQTSMYLCATSGGELFFGEGSRLTVL.

This clone appeared a single time. The chain joins TRBV7-6 to TRBJ1-3; possibly TRBD1 for D (6 bases). Trimming left V 6 bases short and J 2 bases short, with 8 bases between. The CDR3 extends over 13 amino acids. CDR1 is SGHVS and CDR2 is FNYEAQ in the germline V gene. The CDR3 DNA reads TGTGCCAGCAGGCCAGGGGCTGGAAACACCATATATTTT. It encodes CASRPGAGNTIYF.

The chain combines TRBV28 with TRBJ2-7; 8 bases match TRBD2. V dropped 5 bases and J dropped 2; count of bases not matched to a gene: 5. Germline V gene lookup returns CDR1 MDHEN and CDR2 SYDVKM. The CDR3 has 14 amino acids. The CDR3 DNA reads TGTGCCAGCAGTGTAAGCGGGAGTGCCTACGAGCAGTACTTC. This codes for CASSVSGSAYEQYF.